This T cell receptor beta chain derives from a study of T cells in Graves' hyperthyroidism and ophthalmopathy. Study results and caveats: A model of 13 V-J features distinguished ophthalmopathy from stable hyperthyroidism.

Turning to this clonotype: Its antigen remains unknown. Being one base from a much bigger clone, this may be a read error.

Losses at the gene ends were 0 bases for V and 9 bases for J; bases not matched to a gene: 5. Germline assignment: CDR1 SEHNR and CDR2 FQNEAQ (reference sequence). The CDR3 is 16 residues long. Amplified TCR beta CDR3 regions came from RNA transcripts. When the TCR CDR3 underwent first-round RT-PCR, the HTBI primer set was used. MiXCR was run by TCRdb on the multiplex PCR reads, yielding one entry per CDR3 protein. The sample consists of 660,000 or so distinct CDR3 sequences, 45% of them appearing once. The sequenced sample was peripheral blood or thyroid tissue (not recorded which). The origin of this receptor is an adult man with Graves' disease, either hyperthyroidism or ophthalmopathy (not recorded which). The rearrangement links TRBV7-9 to TRBJ1-6, with 10 positions matching TRBD1. CDR3 bases: TGTGCCAGCAGCTTAGCGGACAGGGGGGTTAGTTCACCCCTCCACTTT. Its protein product is CASSLADRGVSSPLHF.